Below are 10 T cell receptor beta chains sequenced from a single sample in a study of blood T cells in healthy people across ages. The second PCR ran roughly 6 to 11 cycles with a sample-barcoded 5' primer and J-beta primers. TCRdb redid the calling of the 5' RACE reads with MiXCR, one entry per CDR3 protein. The sample has approximately 1.5 million distinct CDR3 sequences, roughly 32% seen once; the top ten hold 10% to 12%. The specimen was blood. The receptor source for this set is a woman aged 30 to 39 in good health.

V gene TRBV6-5 combines with J gene TRBJ2-5; unclear D gene. CDR1 is MNHEY, CDR2 SVGAGI, per germline. The CDR3 contains 12 residues. Deletions cut 6 bases from V and 4 bases from J, with 9 bases between. CDR3 coding DNA: TGTGCCAGCAGCCCTGCTCCAGAGACCCAGTACTTC. Protein product: CASSPAPETQYF.

This rearrangement joins TRBV27 to TRBJ2-7, with 8 bases identical to TRBD2. CDR3 length equals 17 residues. Looked up from germline, CDR1 is MNHEY and CDR2 is SMNVEV (reference sequence). Trimming took 7 bases from V and 1 from J; bases not matched to a gene: 15. The CDR3 loop reads CASTAGAGVGPSYEQYF. In DNA form, the CDR3 reads TGTGCCAGCACCGCGGGAGCGGGAGTAGGACCGTCCTACGAGCAGTACTTC.

V gene TRBV21-1 combines with J gene TRBJ1-5; the D call in the table, TRBD1, was not verified against the DNA. TRBV21-1 corresponds to a pseudogene. CDR3 length equals 15 residues. CDR3 sequence (DNA): TGTGCCAGCAGCAACGAGGTTCAGGGGGATCAGCCCCAGCATTTT. It yields the protein CASSNEVQGDQPQHF.

This clonotype occurred a few times. The rearrangement links TRBV20-1 to TRBJ2-5, with D unresolved. This CDR3 contains 14 residues. V lost 2 bases and J lost 5, with 15 bases in between. CDR1 is DFQATT, CDR2 SNEGSKA, per germline (reference sequence). In nucleotides, the CDR3 is TGCAGTGCTAGAAATCCCTACGTCGGGGAGACCCAGTACTTC. Translated: CSARNPYVGETQYF.

CDR3 sequence: CASRRMRGSSPLHF. The CDR3, as DNA: TGTGCCAGCAGAAGAATGAGGGGGTCCTCACCCCTCCACTTT. The gene calls are TRBV25-1 and TRBJ1-6; D might be TRBD1 (6 bases). Germline CDR1 reads MGHDK; CDR2 reads SYGVNS. V dropped 6 bases and J dropped 10 bases, with 16 bases sitting between them. The CDR3 totals 14 residues.

The chain couples TRBV20-1 to TRBJ2-7; D unresolved. The V gene's germline CDR1 is DFQATT and CDR2 SNEGSKA (reference sequence). The length of the CDR3 is 13 residues. Trimming removed 3 bases at V and 2 bases at J, with 11 bases between. Here the CDR3 DNA reads TGCAGTGCTAGGGCAGAAAACCCCTACGAGCAGTACTTC. Its translation: CSARAENPYEQYF.

The chain links TRBV20-1 to TRBJ1-1; a possible D gene is TRBD1 (6 bases). Germline CDR1 DFQATT, CDR2 SNEGSKA (reference sequence). CDR3 length equals 15 residues. With 5 bases removed from V and 4 bases from J, the gap between germline ends came to 20 bases. The CDR3 spells CSAYQGWGMGTEAFF. The CDR3 coding sequence is TGCAGTGCTTACCAGGGGTGGGGGATGGGCACTGAAGCTTTCTTT.

With regard to this clonotype: The junction departs from the called germline gene at one end, perhaps through a read error. The gene calls are TRBV12-3 or TRBV12-4 and TRBJ2-3; maybe TRBD2 (5 bases). The CDR3 length is 15 residues. CDR3 coding DNA: TGTGCCAGCAGTTTCGGGGTCTCCATCACAGATGCGCAGTATTTT. Its translation: CASSFGVSITDAQYF.

This clonotype was detected a few times. The V gene is TRBV5-1, the J gene TRBJ2-5, with D tentatively TRBD1 (5 bases). V was pared by 5 bases and J by 2 bases, with 13 bases between. From germline, CDR1 is SGHRS and CDR2 YFSETQ. This CDR3 spans 14 amino acids. CDR3 residues: CASSRAGPQETQYF. The CDR3 DNA reads TGCGCCAGCAGTCGGGCAGGGCCGCAAGAGACCCAGTACTTC.

This clonotype was counted a few times. The chain couples TRBV7-6 to TRBJ2-3; D not resolved. Germline CDR1 and CDR2: SGHVS and FNYEAQ. CDR3 length: 15 amino acids. Deletions cut 1 base from V and 6 bases from J, with 14 bases between. CDR3 DNA: TGTGCCAGCAGCTTAGACCGGTACGGTGGCGATACGCAGTATTTT. It codes for CASSLDRYGGDTQYF.